This T cell receptor beta chain was observed in a study of T cell repertoires in cytomegalovirus infection. Per the germline V gene, CDR1 is DFQATT and CDR2 is SNEGSKA (reference sequence). This CDR3 contains 14 residues. Trimming took off 6 bases at V and 6 bases at J, with 21 bases between the two ends. TCRdb processed the reads anew with MiXCR; each CDR3 protein has one entry. This table holds some 300,000 distinct CDR3 sequences, under 20% found once. The sequenced sample consisted of PBMCs. The V and J genes are TRBV20-1 and TRBJ2-7; no clear D gene. The receptor was derived from a human donor in good health (CMV status not recorded). Some clones in this sample may be carry-over from other donors' samples. The CDR3 DNA reads TGCAGTGCCCCAACACAGAATTTGGGTGGCGAGCAGTACTTC. This encodes CSAPTQNLGGEQYF.